This is a list of T cell receptor beta chains from one sample in a study of human T cells and chemical hapten exposure. TCRdb re-called the RACE reads through MiXCR, storing one row per CDR3 protein. This sample has under 450,000 distinct CDR3 sequences, with about 6.9% found just once. The sequencing used whole blood, collected in connection with sensitization to the hapten diphenylcyclopropenone (DPC). The receptors here all came from a young woman with alopecia areata. Some clones in this sample may be carry-over from other donors' samples. Each CDR3 is given with its conserved first and last residue. The order of the fields is D gene, clone size, V gene, J gene, CDR3 DNA, CDR3 protein. D genes are given only for firm matches. Not all rows give a size; the values are once, few, many and, for expanded clones, a class.

D: NA
size: few
V: TRBV29-1
J: TRBJ2-3
DNA: TGCAGCGGTCTGGGGAGGCAACCTCAGGATACGCAGTATTTT
CDR3: CSGLGRQPQDTQYF

D: TRBD1
size: NA
V: TRBV12-3/TRBV12-4
J: TRBJ1-2
DNA: TGTGCCAGCAGTCCCGCACCAAAACTCAGGGGGAAAGGCTACACCTTC
CDR3: CASSPAPKLRGKGYTF

D: TRBD1
size: many
V: TRBV29-1
J: TRBJ2-4
DNA: TGCAGCGTTGGATTGGACAGGGGGAACATTCAGTACTTC
CDR3: CSVGLDRGNIQYF

D: NA
size: many
V: TRBV6-2/TRBV6-3
J: TRBJ2-1
DNA: TGTGCCAGCAGTTACTGGCATGCGGGTGAGCAGTTCTTC
CDR3: CASSYWHAGEQFF

D: TRBD1
size: many
V: TRBV19
J: TRBJ1-2
DNA: TGTGCCAGTAGGGGACAGGGCGGCTATGGCTACACCTTC
CDR3: CASRGQGGYGYTF

D: NA
size: NA
V: TRBV6-6
J: TRBJ2-2
DNA: TGTGCCAGCAGTTACCGTCCGGGGCGGGGGCCCTCCGGGGAGCTGTTTTTT
CDR3: CASSYRPGRGPSGELFF

D: NA
size: few
V: TRBV27
J: TRBJ1-5
DNA: TGTGCCAGCAGTTCAACAGGGCCCACCGGGGGTTCCCCCCAGCATTTT
CDR3: CASSSTGPTGGSPQHF

D: NA
size: few
V: TRBV28
J: TRBJ1-2
DNA: TGTGCCAGCGAAGGCAGGGGACCTAACTATGGCTACACCTTC
CDR3: CASEGRGPNYGYTF

D: NA
size: few
V: TRBV10-3
J: TRBJ2-7
DNA: TGTGCCATCAGTGAGTCGAGGGACGACGAGCAGTACTTC
CDR3: CAISESRDDEQYF

D: TRBD2
size: few
V: TRBV7-9
J: TRBJ2-5
DNA: TGTGCCAGCAGCCAACCGGGACTAGCCTTGTTCGAGACCCAGTACTTC
CDR3: CASSQPGLALFETQYF

D: TRBD1
size: NA
V: TRBV6-5
J: TRBJ1-6
DNA: TGTGCCAGCAGTTACGAGGACAGGGGAGGATCACCCCTCCACTTT
CDR3: CASSYEDRGGSPLHF

D: NA
size: NA
V: TRBV29-1
J: TRBJ2-7
DNA: TGCAGCGTTGTAAAAGGGGCCTACGAGCAGTACTTC
CDR3: CSVVKGAYEQYF

D: NA
size: many
V: TRBV6-5
J: TRBJ1-5
DNA: TGTGCCACGAGCAGGGCCAAGGGGCAGCCCCAGCATTTT
CDR3: CATSRAKGQPQHF

D: TRBD2
size: many
V: TRBV20-1
J: TRBJ2-1
DNA: TGCAGTGCTAGTCGGGGGGGGAGCCCGGGACCCCTAGATGAGCAGTTCTTC
CDR3: CSASRGGSPGPLDEQFF

D: NA
size: NA
V: TRBV28
J: TRBJ1-3
DNA: TGTGCCAGCAATTCAGGCACTGGAAACACCATATATTTT
CDR3: CASNSGTGNTIYF

D: NA
size: few
V: TRBV6-2/TRBV6-3
J: TRBJ2-3
DNA: TGTGCCAGCACCCGATCGACCGGAGATACGCAGTATTTT
CDR3: CASTRSTGDTQYF

D: NA
size: few
V: TRBV12-3/TRBV12-4
J: TRBJ2-3
DNA: TGTGCCAGCAGTTCCCATTCTTGGGATACGCAGTATTTT
CDR3: CASSSHSWDTQYF

D: NA
size: NA
V: TRBV5-1
J: TRBJ2-1
DNA: TGCGCCAGCAGAAGTGACTCAGGAAGCCCCTACAATGAGCAGTTCTTC
CDR3: CASRSDSGSPYNEQFF

D: NA
size: many
V: TRBV28
J: TRBJ1-4
DNA: TGTGCCAGCCTGGACAGTTTCGGTAATGAAAAACTGTTTTTT
CDR3: CASLDSFGNEKLFF

D: NA
size: few
V: TRBV12-3/TRBV12-4
J: TRBJ1-1
DNA: TGTGCCAGCAGTCATCAAAGTATCATGAACACTGAAGCTTTCTTT
CDR3: CASSHQSIMNTEAFF

D: NA
size: many
V: TRBV20-1
J: TRBJ2-7
DNA: TGCAGTGCTAGAGAGGAGGGAATGTACGAGCAGTACTTC
CDR3: CSAREEGMYEQYF

D: NA
size: few
V: TRBV24-1
J: TRBJ2-3
DNA: TGTGCCACCAGTGATTTACCCGCCGTGGGAGATACGCAGTATTTT
CDR3: CATSDLPAVGDTQYF

D: NA
size: NA
V: TRBV16
J: TRBJ2-1
DNA: TGTGCCAGCAGCCAATATCAGCGGGCCTACAATGAGCAGTTCTTC
CDR3: CASSQYQRAYNEQFF

D: NA
size: many
V: TRBV6-2/TRBV6-3
J: TRBJ1-6
DNA: TGTGCCAGCAGGGGGGATTTTTCGGGAAGTTCACCCCTCCACTTT
CDR3: CASRGDFSGSSPLHF

D: NA
size: many
V: TRBV18
J: TRBJ1-6
DNA: TGTGCCAGCTCACAGAGCGCGTTCGCGGCCAATTCACCCCTCCACTTT
CDR3: CASSQSAFAANSPLHF

D: NA
size: many
V: TRBV12-5
J: TRBJ1-1
DNA: TGTGCTAGTGGAGGGCCCGCGGGAACTGAAGCTTTCTTT
CDR3: CASGGPAGTEAFF

D: TRBD2
size: NA
V: TRBV7-8
J: TRBJ2-3
DNA: TGTGCCAGCTGGACTAGCGGGATATCCACAGATACGCAGTATTTT
CDR3: CASWTSGISTDTQYF

D: NA
size: few
V: TRBV20-1
J: TRBJ1-1
DNA: TGCAGTGCTAGAGAGACCCCCAGGGCCAGTCTAGCTTTCTTT
CDR3: CSARETPRASLAFF

D: TRBD1
size: many
V: TRBV5-1
J: TRBJ1-3
DNA: TGCGCCAGCAGCTATGGGACAGGGCGACTCCCTGGAAACACCATATATTTT
CDR3: CASSYGTGRLPGNTIYF

D: NA
size: NA
V: TRBV11-2
J: TRBJ1-3
DNA: TGTGCCAGCAGCTTAAGCAGGGTCGGAAACACCATATATTTT
CDR3: CASSLSRVGNTIYF

D: NA
size: many
V: TRBV7-2
J: TRBJ2-2
DNA: TGTGCCAGCAGGCTACAGGGGAACACCGGGGAGCTGTTTTTT
CDR3: CASRLQGNTGELFF

D: NA
size: NA
V: TRBV14
J: TRBJ2-1
DNA: TGTGCCAGCAGCCAAGACTTAGCCTCCAATGAGCAGTTCTTC
CDR3: CASSQDLASNEQFF

D: NA
size: few
V: TRBV9
J: TRBJ2-7
DNA: TGTGCCAGCAGCGAGGGGGGGCTCCCCTACGAGCAGTACTTC
CDR3: CASSEGGLPYEQYF

D: TRBD1
size: many
V: TRBV6-1
J: TRBJ1-2
DNA: TGTGCCAGCAGTGAAGCGCTCGGGACAGGGGGTTACACCTTC
CDR3: CASSEALGTGGYTF

D: NA
size: many
V: TRBV20-1
J: TRBJ1-4
DNA: TGCAGTGCCGGATGGACGGGAGATAATGAAAAACTGTTTTTT
CDR3: CSAGWTGDNEKLFF

D: NA
size: many
V: TRBV18
J: TRBJ1-1
DNA: TGTGCCACCTTTGGGGGCTGGGACACTGAAGCTTTCTTT
CDR3: CATFGGWDTEAFF

D: NA
size: NA
V: TRBV7-6
J: TRBJ1-1
DNA: TGTGCCAGCAGCTTGTCCGAAAGGACTGAAGCTTTCTTT
CDR3: CASSLSERTEAFF

D: TRBD1
size: NA
V: TRBV12-3/TRBV12-4
J: TRBJ2-3
DNA: TGTGCCAGCCGCGCAGACAGGGACACAGATACGCAGTATTTT
CDR3: CASRADRDTDTQYF

D: TRBD1
size: NA
V: TRBV4-1
J: TRBJ1-1
DNA: TGCGCCAGCAGCCCCAAGAAAGTCACAGGGGCCTTTTACACTGAAGCTTTCTTT
CDR3: CASSPKKVTGAFYTEAFF

D: NA
size: NA
V: TRBV10-3
J: TRBJ2-5
DNA: TGTGCCATCAGTGAGACCGAAGAGACCCAGTACTTC
CDR3: CAISETEETQYF

D: TRBD1
size: few
V: TRBV2
J: TRBJ2-1
DNA: TGTGCCAGCAGTGAGGGACAGGGTCTGGGGATTGAGCAGTTCTTC
CDR3: CASSEGQGLGIEQFF

D: TRBD1
size: NA
V: TRBV4-1
J: TRBJ2-6
DNA: TGCGCCAGCAGCCAAGAGGGACAGGGGGCGAGTGGGGCCAACGTCCTGACTTTC
CDR3: CASSQEGQGASGANVLTF